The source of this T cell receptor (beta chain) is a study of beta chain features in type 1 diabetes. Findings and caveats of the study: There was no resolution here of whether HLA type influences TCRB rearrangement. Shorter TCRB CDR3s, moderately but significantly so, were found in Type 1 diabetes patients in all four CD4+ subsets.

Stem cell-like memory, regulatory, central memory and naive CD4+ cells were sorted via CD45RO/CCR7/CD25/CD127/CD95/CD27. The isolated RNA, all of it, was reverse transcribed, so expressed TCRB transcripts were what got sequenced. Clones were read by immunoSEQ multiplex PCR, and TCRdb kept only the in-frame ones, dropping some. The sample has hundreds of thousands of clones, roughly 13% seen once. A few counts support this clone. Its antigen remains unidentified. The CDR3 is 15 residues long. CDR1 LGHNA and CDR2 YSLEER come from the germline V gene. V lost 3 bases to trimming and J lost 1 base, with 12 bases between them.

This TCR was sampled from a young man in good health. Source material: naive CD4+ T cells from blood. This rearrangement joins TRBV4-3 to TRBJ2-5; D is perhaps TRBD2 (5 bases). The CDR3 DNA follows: TGCGCCAGCAGCCAGGGAACGGGGTCCCAAGAGACCCAGTACTTC. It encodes CASSQGTGSQETQYF.